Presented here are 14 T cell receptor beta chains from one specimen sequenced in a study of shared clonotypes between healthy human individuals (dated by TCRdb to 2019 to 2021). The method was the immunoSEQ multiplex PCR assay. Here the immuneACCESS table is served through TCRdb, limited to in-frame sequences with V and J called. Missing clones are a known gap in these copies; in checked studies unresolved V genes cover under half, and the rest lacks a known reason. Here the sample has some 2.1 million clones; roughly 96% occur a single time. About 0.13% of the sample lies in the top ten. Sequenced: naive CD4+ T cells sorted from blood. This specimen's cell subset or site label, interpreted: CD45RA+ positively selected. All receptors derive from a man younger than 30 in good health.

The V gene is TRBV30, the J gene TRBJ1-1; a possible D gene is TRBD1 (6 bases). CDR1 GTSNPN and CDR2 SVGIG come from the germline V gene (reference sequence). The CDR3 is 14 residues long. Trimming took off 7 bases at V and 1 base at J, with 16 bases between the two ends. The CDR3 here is CASIQGAANTEAFF. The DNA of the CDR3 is TGTGCCTCGATACAGGGCGCGGCGAACACTGAAGCTTTCTTT.

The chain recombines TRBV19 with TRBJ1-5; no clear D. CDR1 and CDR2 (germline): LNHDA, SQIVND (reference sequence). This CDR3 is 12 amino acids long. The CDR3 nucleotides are TGTGCGTCTAGCAGCTACAATCAGCCCCAGCATTTT. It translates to CASSSYNQPQHF.

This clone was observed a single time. Written as DNA, the CDR3 is TGTGCCAGCAGTTTAATGGGTGGGGAAGGCGCTGAAGCTTTCTTT. Translated: CASSLMGGEGAEAFF. The chain is built from TRBV28 and TRBJ1-1; D call uncertain. This CDR3 has 15 amino acids. The V end lost 2 bases, the J end lost 6 bases, and 16 bases lay between the germline ends. CDR1 and CDR2 from the germline V gene are MDHEN and SYDVKM.

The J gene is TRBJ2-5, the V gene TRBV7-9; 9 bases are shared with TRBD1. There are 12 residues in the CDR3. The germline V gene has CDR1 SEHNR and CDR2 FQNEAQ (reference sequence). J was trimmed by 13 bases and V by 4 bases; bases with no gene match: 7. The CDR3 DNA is TGTGCCAGCAGCTCCTCTAAGGGACAGGGGTACTTC. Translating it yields CASSSSKGQGYF.

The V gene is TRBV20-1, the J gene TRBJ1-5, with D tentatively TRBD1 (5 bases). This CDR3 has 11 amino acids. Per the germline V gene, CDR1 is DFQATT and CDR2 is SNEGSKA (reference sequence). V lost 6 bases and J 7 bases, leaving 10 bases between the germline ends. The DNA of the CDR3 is TGCAGTGCAGGGGAGGGACAGCCCCAGCATTTT. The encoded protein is CSAGEGQPQHF.

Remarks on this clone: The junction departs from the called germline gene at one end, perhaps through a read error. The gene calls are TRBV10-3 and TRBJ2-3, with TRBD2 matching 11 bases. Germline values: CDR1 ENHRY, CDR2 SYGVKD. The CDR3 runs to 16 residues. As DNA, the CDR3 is TGTGCCATCAGGGGGGCACTAGCGGGAGTATCAGATACGCAGTGTTTT. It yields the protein CAIRGALAGVSDTQCF.

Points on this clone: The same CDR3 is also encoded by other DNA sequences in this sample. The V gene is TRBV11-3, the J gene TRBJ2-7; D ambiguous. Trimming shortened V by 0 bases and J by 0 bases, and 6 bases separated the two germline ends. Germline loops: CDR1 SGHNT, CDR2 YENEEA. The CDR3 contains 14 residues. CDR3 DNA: TGTGCCAGCAGCTTAGACAGGAGCTCCTACGAGCAGTACTTC. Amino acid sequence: CASSLDRSSYEQYF.

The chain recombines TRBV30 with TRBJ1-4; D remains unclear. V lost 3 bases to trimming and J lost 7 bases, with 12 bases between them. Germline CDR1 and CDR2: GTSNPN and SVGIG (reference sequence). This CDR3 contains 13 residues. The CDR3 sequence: CAWRGRPSEKLFF. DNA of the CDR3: TGTGCCTGGAGGGGCAGGCCGAGTGAAAAACTGTTTTTT.

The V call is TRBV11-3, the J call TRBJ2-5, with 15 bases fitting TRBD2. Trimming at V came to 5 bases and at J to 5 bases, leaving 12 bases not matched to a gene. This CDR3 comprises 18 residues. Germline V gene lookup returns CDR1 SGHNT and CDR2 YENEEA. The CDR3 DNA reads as TGTGCCAGCAGCCCGGGACTAGCGGGGGGCCGGGCAGCTGAGACCCAGTACTTC. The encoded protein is CASSPGLAGGRAAETQYF.

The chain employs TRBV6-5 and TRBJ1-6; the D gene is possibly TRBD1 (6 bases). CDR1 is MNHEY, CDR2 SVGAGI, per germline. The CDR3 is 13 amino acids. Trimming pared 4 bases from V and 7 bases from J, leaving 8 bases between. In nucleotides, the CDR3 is TGTGCCAGCAGTTTCCAGGGGAATTCACCCCTCCACTTT. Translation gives CASSFQGNSPLHF.

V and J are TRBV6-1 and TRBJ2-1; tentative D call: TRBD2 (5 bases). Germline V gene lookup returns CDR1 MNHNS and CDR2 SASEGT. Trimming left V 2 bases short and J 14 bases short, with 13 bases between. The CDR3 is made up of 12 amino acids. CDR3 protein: CASSESFGVEFF. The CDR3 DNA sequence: TGTGCCAGCAGTGAATCTTTCGGGGTAGAGTTCTTC.

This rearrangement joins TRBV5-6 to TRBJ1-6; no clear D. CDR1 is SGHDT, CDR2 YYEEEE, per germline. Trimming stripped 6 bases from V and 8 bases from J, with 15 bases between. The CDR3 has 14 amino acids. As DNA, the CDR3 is TGTGCCAGCACCCGGCGTGATTGGTATTCACCCCTCCACTTT. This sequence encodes CASTRRDWYSPLHF.

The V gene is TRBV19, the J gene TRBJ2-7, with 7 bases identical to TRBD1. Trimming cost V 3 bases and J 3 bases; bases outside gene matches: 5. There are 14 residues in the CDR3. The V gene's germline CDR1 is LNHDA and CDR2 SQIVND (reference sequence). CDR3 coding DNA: TGTGCCAGTAGTATCCCGGGACAGCTCTACGAGCAGTACTTC. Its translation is CASSIPGQLYEQYF. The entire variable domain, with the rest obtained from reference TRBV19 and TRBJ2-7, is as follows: DGGITQSPKYLFRKEGQNVTLSCEQNLNHDAMYWYRQDPGQGLRLIYYSQIVNDFQKGDIAEGYSVSREKKESFPLTVTSAQKNPTAFYLCASSIPGQLYEQYFGPGTRLTVT.

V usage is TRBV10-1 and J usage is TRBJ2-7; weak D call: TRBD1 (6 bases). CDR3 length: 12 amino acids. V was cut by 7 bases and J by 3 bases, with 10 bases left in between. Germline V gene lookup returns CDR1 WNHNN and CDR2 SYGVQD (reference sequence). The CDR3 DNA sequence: TGCGCCAGCATTCGACAGGACTACGAGCAGTACTTC. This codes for CASIRQDYEQYF.